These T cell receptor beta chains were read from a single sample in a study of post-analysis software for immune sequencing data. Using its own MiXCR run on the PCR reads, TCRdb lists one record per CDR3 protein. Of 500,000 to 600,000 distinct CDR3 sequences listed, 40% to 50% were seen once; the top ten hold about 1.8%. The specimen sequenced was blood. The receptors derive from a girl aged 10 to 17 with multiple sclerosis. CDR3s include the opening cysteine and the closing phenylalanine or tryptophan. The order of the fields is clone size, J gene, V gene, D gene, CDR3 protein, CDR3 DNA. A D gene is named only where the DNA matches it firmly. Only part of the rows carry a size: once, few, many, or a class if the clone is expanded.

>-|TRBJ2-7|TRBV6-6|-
CASSYGPDKPTYEQYF
TGTGCCAGCAGTTACGGGCCGGACAAGCCTACCTACGAGCAGTACTTC
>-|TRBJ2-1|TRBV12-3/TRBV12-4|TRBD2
CASSSRLAGYYEQFF
TGTGCCAGCAGTTCGAGACTAGCGGGCTATTATGAGCAGTTCTTC
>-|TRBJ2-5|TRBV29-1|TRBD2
CSAPKGDNRTSGNKYQETQYF
TGCAGCGCTCCTAAGGGGGATAACCGGACTAGCGGGAACAAATACCAAGAGACCCAGTACTTC
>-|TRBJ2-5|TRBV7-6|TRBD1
CASSLGNRGSETQYF
TGTGCCAGCAGCTTAGGAAACAGGGGAAGCGAGACCCAGTACTTC
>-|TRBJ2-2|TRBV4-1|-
CASSQEPYTGELFF
TGCGCCAGCAGCCAAGAACCGTACACCGGGGAGCTGTTTTTT
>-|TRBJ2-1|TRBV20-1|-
CSQGPTTDNEQFF
TGCAGCCAGGGACCCACAACGGACAATGAGCAGTTCTTC
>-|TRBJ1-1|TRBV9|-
CASSPDTTNTEAFF
TGTGCCAGCAGCCCGGACACAACTAACACTGAAGCTTTCTTT
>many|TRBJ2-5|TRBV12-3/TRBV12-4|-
CASSFETQYF
TGTGCCAGCAGTTTTGAGACCCAGTACTTC
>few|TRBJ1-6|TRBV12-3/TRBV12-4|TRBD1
CASSGTVYNSPLHF
TGTGCCAGCAGTGGGACAGTTTATAATTCACCCCTCCACTTT
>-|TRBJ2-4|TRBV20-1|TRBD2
CSARDPVAGEVKNIQYF
TGCAGTGCTAGAGATCCGGTAGCGGGAGAAGTAAAAAACATTCAGTACTTC
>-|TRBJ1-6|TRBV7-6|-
CASSLWGRGVNNSPLHF
TGTGCCAGCAGCTTATGGGGCAGGGGAGTGAATAATTCACCCCTCCACTTT
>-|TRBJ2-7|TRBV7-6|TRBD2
CASTSSGGRETYEQYF
TGTGCCAGCACCTCAAGTGGCGGGAGGGAGACCTACGAGCAGTACTTC
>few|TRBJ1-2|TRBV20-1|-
CSARDGGDVYYGYTF
TGCAGTGCTAGAGATGGGGGGGACGTCTACTATGGCTACACCTTC
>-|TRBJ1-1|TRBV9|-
CASSVRDNVNTEAFF
TGTGCCAGCAGCGTTCGGGACAATGTGAACACTGAAGCTTTCTTT
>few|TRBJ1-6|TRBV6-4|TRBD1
CASSERAGGSSPLHF
TGTGCCAGCAGTGAAAGGGCAGGGGGTAGCTCACCCCTCCACTTT
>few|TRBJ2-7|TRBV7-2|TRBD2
CASSLLPGLARNEQYF
TGTGCCAGCAGCCTCCTCCCGGGACTAGCGAGAAACGAGCAGTACTTC
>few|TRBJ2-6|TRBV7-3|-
CATRASGANVLTF
TGTGCCACCCGGGCCTCTGGGGCCAACGTCCTGACTTTC
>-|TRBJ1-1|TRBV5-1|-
CASRPGDTMNTEAFF
TGCGCCAGCAGACCGGGAGACACAATGAACACTGAAGCTTTCTTT
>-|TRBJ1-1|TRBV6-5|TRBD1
CASWGDRRNTEAFF
TGTGCCAGCTGGGGGGACAGGAGGAACACTGAAGCTTTCTTT
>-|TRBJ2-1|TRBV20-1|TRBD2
CSARGWKRGVHNEQFF
TGCAGTGCTCGCGGTTGGAAGCGGGGGGTTCACAATGAGCAGTTCTTC
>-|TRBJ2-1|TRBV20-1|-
CSARGTTNNEQFF
TGCAGTGCTAGAGGGACTACCAACAATGAGCAGTTCTTC
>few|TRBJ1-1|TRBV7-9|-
CASSFSRGEVFF
TGTGCCAGCAGCTTTTCGCGCGGGGAGGTTTTCTTT
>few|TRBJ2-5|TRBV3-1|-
CASSQGSSGAQETQYF
TGTGCCAGCAGCCAAGGGTCGTCGGGGGCCCAAGAGACCCAGTACTTC
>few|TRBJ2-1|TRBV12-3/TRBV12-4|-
CASSLVGVVYNEQFF
TGTGCCAGCAGTTTGGTCGGGGTGGTGTACAATGAGCAGTTCTTC
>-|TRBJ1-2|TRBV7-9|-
CASSLETDNYGYTF
TGTGCCAGCAGCTTAGAAACAGACAACTATGGCTACACCTTC
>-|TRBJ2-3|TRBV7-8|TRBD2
CASKLEGLAQADTQYF
TGTGCCAGCAAGCTAGAAGGACTAGCTCAGGCAGACACGCAGTATTTT
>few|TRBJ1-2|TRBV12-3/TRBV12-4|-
CASSLGSLGTNYGYTF
TGTGCCAGCAGTTTGGGAAGCCTCGGGACTAACTATGGCTACACCTTC
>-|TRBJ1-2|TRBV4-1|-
CASSQDVQGYGYTF
TGCGCCAGCAGCCAAGATGTACAGGGCTATGGCTACACCTTC
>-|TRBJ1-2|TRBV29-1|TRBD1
CSGGGTGVNYGYTF
TGCAGCGGCGGAGGGACAGGAGTTAACTATGGCTACACCTTC
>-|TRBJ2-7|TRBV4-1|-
CASSQGDVRARINEQYF
TGCGCCAGCAGCCAAGGGGATGTGAGGGCGCGGATCAACGAGCAGTACTTC
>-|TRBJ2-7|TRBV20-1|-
CSAGWGSYEQYF
TGCAGTGCTGGTTGGGGGTCCTACGAGCAGTACTTC
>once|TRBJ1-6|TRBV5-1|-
CASSPTSIPGSPLHF
TGCGCCAGCAGCCCAACATCGATCCCAGGTTCACCCCTCCACTTT
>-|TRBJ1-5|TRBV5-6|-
CASSLRGNNQPQHF
TGTGCCAGCAGCTTGAGGGGGAACAATCAGCCCCAGCATTTT
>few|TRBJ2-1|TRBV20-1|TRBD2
CSAKLAGGYNEQFF
TGCAGTGCCAAGCTAGCGGGAGGCTACAATGAGCAGTTCTTC
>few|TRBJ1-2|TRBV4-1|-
CASSQGPAGRRVNYGYTF
TGCGCCAGCAGCCAAGGCCCGGCGGGGCGCAGAGTGAACTATGGCTACACCTTC
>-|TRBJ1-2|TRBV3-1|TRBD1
CASSLLSGAGGYGYTF
TGTGCCAGCAGCCTCCTAAGTGGGGCAGGGGGATACGGCTACACCTTC
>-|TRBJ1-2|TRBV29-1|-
CSVEGTYDNYGYTF
TGCAGCGTTGAGGGGACATACGATAACTATGGCTACACCTTC
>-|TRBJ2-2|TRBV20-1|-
CSVPGMNTGELFF
TGCAGTGTCCCCGGGATGAACACCGGGGAGCTGTTTTTT
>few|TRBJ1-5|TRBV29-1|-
CSVGGGNNQPQHF
TGCAGCGTTGGGGGAGGGAATAATCAGCCCCAGCATTTT
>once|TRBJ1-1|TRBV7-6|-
CASSSGYTEAFF
TGTGCCAGCAGCTCCGGATACACTGAAGCTTTCTTT
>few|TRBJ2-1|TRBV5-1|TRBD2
CASSLAGLAEAGDEQFF
TGCGCCAGCAGCTTAGCGGGACTAGCGGAGGCGGGGGATGAGCAGTTCTTC
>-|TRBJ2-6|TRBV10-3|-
CASSLPSGANVLTF
TGTGCTTCCAGTCTCCCTTCTGGGGCCAACGTCCTGACTTTC
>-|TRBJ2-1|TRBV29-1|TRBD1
CSVEDHRGLDEQFF
TGCAGCGTTGAAGACCACAGGGGGCTCGATGAGCAGTTCTTC
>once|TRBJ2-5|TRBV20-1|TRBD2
CSAREEVAGELETQYF
TGCAGTGCTAGAGAGGAAGTAGCGGGGGAGTTGGAGACCCAGTACTTC
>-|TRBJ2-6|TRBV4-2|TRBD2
CASSQDGGRAGANVLTF
TGTGCCAGCAGCCAAGACGGGGGGAGGGCTGGGGCCAACGTCCTGACTTTC